This T cell receptor (beta chain) was sequenced in a study of blood T cell repertoires in COVID-19. At the level of the study: COVID-19 samples collected from the United States, Italy and Spain covered acute and convalescent phases.

Germline CDR1 and CDR2: MNHEY and SVGAGI. J was trimmed by 5 bases and V by 4 bases; bases with no gene match: 10. This CDR3 comprises 16 residues. Profiled with immunoSEQ multiplex PCR; TCRdb holds only in-frame clones, not every one. The sample holds approximately 240,000 clones, approximately 80% seen once. V usage is TRBV6-5 and J usage is TRBJ1-4, with TRBD1 matching 7 bases. Sequencing was performed on peripheral blood. The source is a woman aged 55-70 years with active or convalescent COVID-19. CDR3 protein: CASSSTQDRLNEKLFF. In DNA form, the CDR3 reads TGTGCCAGCAGTTCGACGCAGGACAGGCTCAATGAAAAACTGTTTTTT.